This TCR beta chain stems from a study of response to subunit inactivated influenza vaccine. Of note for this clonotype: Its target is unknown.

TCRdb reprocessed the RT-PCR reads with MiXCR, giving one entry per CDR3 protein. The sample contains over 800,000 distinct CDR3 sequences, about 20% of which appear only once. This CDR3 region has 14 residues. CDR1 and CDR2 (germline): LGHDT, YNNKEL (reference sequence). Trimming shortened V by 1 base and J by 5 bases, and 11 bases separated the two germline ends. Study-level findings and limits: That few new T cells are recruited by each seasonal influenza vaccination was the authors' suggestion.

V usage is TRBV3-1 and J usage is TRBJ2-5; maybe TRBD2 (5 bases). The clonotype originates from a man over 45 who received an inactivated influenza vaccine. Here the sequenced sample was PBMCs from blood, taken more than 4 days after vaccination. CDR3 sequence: CASSQGAAGETQYF. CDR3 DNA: TGTGCCAGCAGCCAAGGTGCGGCGGGCGAGACCCAGTACTTC.